The rows below give T cell receptor beta chains drawn from one sample of a study of T cell responses to AZD1222 COVID-19 vaccine. Clones were read by immunoSEQ multiplex PCR, and TCRdb kept only the in-frame ones, dropping some. The data contain more than 50,000 clones, approximately 79% of them singletons. Sequenced here: peripheral blood, sampled on day 0 of MenACWY control vaccination. Receptors originate from an adult in good health. The CDR3 runs from the conserved cysteine through the conserved F or W. Fields, in order: clone size, D gene, V gene, J gene, CDR3 length, CDR3 protein, CDR3 DNA. D genes are given only for firm matches. Clone size, where shown, is once, few, many, or a class for clones that have expanded.

-	-	TRBV3-1/TRBV3-2	TRBJ2-4	15	CASSLGGSDKNIQYF	TGTGCCAGCAGCCTAGGGGGTAGCGACAAAAACATTCAGTACTTC
-	TRBD1	TRBV3-1/TRBV3-2	TRBJ1-2	16	CASRQTNRGPNYGYTF	TGTGCCAGCAGACAGACTAACAGGGGGCCTAACTATGGCTACACCTTC
-	TRBD2	TRBV4-1	TRBJ2-7	15	CASSHASGGTYEQYF	TGCGCCAGCAGCCATGCTAGCGGGGGGACCTACGAGCAGTACTTC
once	-	TRBV5-1	TRBJ2-1	15	CASSPQGALVNEQFF	TGCGCCAGCAGCCCACAAGGGGCTCTCGTAAATGAGCAGTTCTTC
-	-	TRBV7-9	TRBJ2-2	16	CASSLVLQINTGELFF	TGTGCCAGCAGCTTAGTTTTACAGATTAACACCGGGGAGCTGTTTTTT
few	-	TRBV10-3	TRBJ2-2	14	CAISEYEDTGELFF	TGTGCCATCAGTGAGTACGAGGACACCGGGGAGCTGTTTTTT
-	TRBD1	TRBV3-1/TRBV3-2	TRBJ1-1	15	CASSQSGGRNTEAFF	TGTGCCAGCAGCCAATCAGGGGGGAGGAACACTGAAGCTTTCTTT
-	-	TRBV6-2/TRBV6-3	TRBJ2-2	16	CASSTRAGRGTGELFF	TGTGCCAGCAGCACTCGCGCGGGGCGAGGCACCGGGGAGCTGTTTTTT
-	-	TRBV28	TRBJ2-7	14	CASSYLRVGYEQYF	TGTGCCAGCAGTTACCTCAGGGTAGGATACGAGCAGTACTTC
-	-	TRBV5-5	TRBJ2-3	14	CASRLQGTADTQYF	TGTGCCAGCAGGTTACAGGGAACGGCAGATACGCAGTATTTT
-	TRBD2	TRBV5-1	TRBJ2-3	16	CASSLGLAERTDTQYF	TGCGCCAGCAGCTTGGGGCTAGCGGAACGCACAGATACGCAGTATTTT
-	-	TRBV2	TRBJ2-4	16	CASRYDRSLAKNIQYF	TGTGCCAGCAGATACGACAGAAGTCTAGCCAAAAACATTCAGTACTTC
-	TRBD1	TRBV30	TRBJ1-2	12	CAFIGTGYGYTF	TGTGCCTTCATCGGGACAGGGTATGGCTACACCTTC
-	TRBD1	TRBV3-1/TRBV3-2	TRBJ2-3	14	CASSHLDRGNTQYF	TGTGCCAGCAGCCACCTGGACAGGGGCAATACGCAGTATTTT
-	TRBD1	TRBV30	TRBJ1-2	10	CAWDRGGYTF	TGTGCCTGGGACAGGGGCGGCTACACCTTC
-	-	TRBV6-5	TRBJ1-5	12	CASSRPNQPQHF	TGTGCCAGCAGTCGCCCGAATCAGCCCCAGCATTTT
-	-	TRBV18	TRBJ1-6	17	CASSPLVPGSSNSPLHF	TGTGCCAGCTCACCACTTGTCCCTGGGAGTAGTAATTCACCCCTCCACTTT
-	TRBD2	TRBV5-1	TRBJ2-2	16	CASSHGAGVRTGELFF	TGCGCCAGCAGCCACGGAGCGGGAGTACGGACCGGGGAGCTGTTTTTT
-	-	TRBV4-1	TRBJ1-1	15	CASSQDSPMNTEAFF	TGCGCCAGCAGCCAAGATAGCCCCATGAACACTGAAGCTTTCTTT
-	-	TRBV3-1/TRBV3-2	TRBJ2-3	16	CASSHDLRGSTDTQYF	TGTGCCAGCAGCCACGACCTCAGGGGAAGCACAGATACGCAGTATTTT
-	-	TRBV4-2	TRBJ1-1	15	CASSQGDSLNTEAFF	TGTGCCAGCAGCCAAGGCGACAGCCTGAACACTGAAGCTTTCTTT
-	-	TRBV30	TRBJ2-6	16	CAWKRKGPSGANVLTF	TGTGCCTGGAAAAGGAAAGGGCCCTCTGGGGCCAACGTCCTGACTTTC
-	-	TRBV28	TRBJ2-4	16	CASSFAGPLAKNIQYF	TGTGCCAGCAGTTTTGCAGGGCCTCTAGCCAAAAACATTCAGTACTTC
-	-	TRBV2	TRBJ1-5	15	CASSESLFSNQPQHF	TGTGCCAGCAGCGAAAGCTTGTTTAGCAATCAGCCCCAGCATTTT
few	-	TRBV12-3/TRBV12-4	TRBJ2-1	13	CASAPEVINEQFF	TGTGCCAGCGCGCCGGAAGTTATTAATGAGCAGTTCTTC
-	TRBD2	TRBV2	TRBJ2-5	13	CASSAQRGETQYF	TGTGCCAGCAGCGCACAGCGGGGAGAGACCCAGTACTTC
-	-	TRBV23-1	TRBJ1-6	12	CASPRGCSPLHF	TGCGCCAGCCCCAGAGGGTGTTCACCCCTCCACTTT
-	-	TRBV18	TRBJ2-1	16	CASSPPATGRYNEQFF	TGTGCCAGCTCACCACCGGCAACAGGGAGATACAATGAGCAGTTCTTC
-	-	TRBV19	TRBJ1-5	12	CASSPLDQPQHF	TGTGCCAGTAGTCCATTGGATCAGCCCCAGCATTTT
-	-	TRBV6-6	TRBJ2-7	14	CASSYAVQGSEQYF	TGTGCCAGCAGTTATGCGGTCCAGGGAAGCGAGCAGTACTTC
-	-	TRBV19	TRBJ1-1	12	CASTRGNTEAFF	TGTGCCAGTACACGGGGGAACACTGAAGCTTTCTTT
-	TRBD1	TRBV30	TRBJ1-1	13	CAWSDGQGTEAFF	TGTGCCTGGAGTGACGGACAGGGGACTGAAGCTTTCTTT
-	TRBD1	TRBV3-1/TRBV3-2	TRBJ1-2	14	CASSRDSLSYGYTF	TGTGCCAGCAGCCGGGACAGCTTAAGCTATGGCTACACCTTC
few	-	TRBV5-5	TRBJ2-2	14	CASSFAPNTGELFF	TGTGCCAGCAGCTTTGCGCCGAACACCGGGGAGCTGTTTTTT
-	-	TRBV28	TRBJ1-3	12	CASRGSPDTIYF	TGTGCCAGCAGGGGGAGCCCGGACACCATATATTTT
-	-	TRBV29-1	TRBJ1-1	12	CSVEGGPEEAFF	TGCAGCGTTGAGGGGGGTCCGGAAGAAGCTTTCTTT
-	-	TRBV5-6	TRBJ2-7	12	CASSLTVYEQYF	TGTGCCAGCAGCTTGACAGTCTACGAGCAGTACTTC
-	-	TRBV28	TRBJ1-2	12	CASSKFRYGYTF	TGTGCCAGCAGCAAATTTCGCTATGGCTACACCTTC
-	-	TRBV7-8	TRBJ1-6	14	CASSSISYNSPLHF	TGTGCCAGCAGCTCTATCTCCTATAATTCACCCCTCCACTTT
-	-	TRBV9	TRBJ1-2	14	CASSGTAPDYGYTF	TGTGCCAGCAGCGGGACAGCTCCTGACTATGGCTACACCTTC
-	-	TRBV9	TRBJ2-3	15	CASSVSGSSTDTQYF	TGTGCCAGCAGCGTTTCCGGGAGCAGCACAGATACGCAGTATTTT
-	-	TRBV27	TRBJ1-1	14	CASRPAGGNTEAFF	TGTGCCAGCAGACCCGCGGGAGGGAACACTGAAGCTTTCTTT
-	-	TRBV6-6	TRBJ2-1	14	CASSYSGTYNEQFF	TGTGCCAGCAGTTACTCGGGGACTTACAATGAGCAGTTCTTC
-	-	TRBV7-6	TRBJ2-1	12	CASSPTSHEQFF	TGTGCCAGCAGCCCGACTAGTCATGAGCAGTTCTTC
-	-	TRBV4-2	TRBJ2-1	14	CASSQDPQNNEQFF	TGTGCCAGCAGCCAAGATCCACAGAACAATGAGCAGTTCTTC